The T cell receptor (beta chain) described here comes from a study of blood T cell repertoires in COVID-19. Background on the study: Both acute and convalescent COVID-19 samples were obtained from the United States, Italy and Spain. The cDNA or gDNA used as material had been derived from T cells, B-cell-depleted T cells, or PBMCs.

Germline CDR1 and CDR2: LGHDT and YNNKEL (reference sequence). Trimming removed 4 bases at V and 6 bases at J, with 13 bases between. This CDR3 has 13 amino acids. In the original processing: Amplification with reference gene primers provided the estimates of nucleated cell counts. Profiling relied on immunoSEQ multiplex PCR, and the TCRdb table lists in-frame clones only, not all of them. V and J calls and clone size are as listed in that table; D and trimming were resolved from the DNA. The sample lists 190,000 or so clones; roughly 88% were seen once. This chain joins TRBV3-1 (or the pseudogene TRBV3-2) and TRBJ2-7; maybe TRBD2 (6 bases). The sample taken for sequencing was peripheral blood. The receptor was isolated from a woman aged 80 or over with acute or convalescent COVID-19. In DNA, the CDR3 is TGTGCCAGCAGCCGGATGCTAGCGACCGAGCAGTACTTC. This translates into CASSRMLATEQYF.